The next 7 T cell receptor beta chains were all read from a single sample in a study of CD8 T cells in ankylosing spondylitis (dated 2017 in TCRdb). Libraries were made using 5' RACE. Sequencing was performed on an Illumina HiSeq 2500. Through fastp at Q25 and MiXCR, TCRdb rebuilt clones from the public reads, retaining in-frame beta chains. Identical CDR3 protein sequences are pooled into one entry, listed with their most common genes and DNA. The sample table records around 300,000 distinct CDR3 sequences; under 15% of these occur just once. About 1% of the sample comes from the top ten. Sequencing used blood, either unsorted or a sorted T cell fraction (not recorded which). Receptors originate from a male donor with ankylosing spondylitis or in good health (not recorded which).

The chain couples TRBV10-1 to TRBJ2-1; TRBD2 matches at 12 bases. Per the germline V gene, CDR1 is WNHNN and CDR2 is SYGVQD (reference sequence). CDR3 size: 20 residues. Trimming cost V 6 bases and J 6 bases; bases outside gene matches: 21. CDR3 protein: CASSNLGLAGRGIMGNEQFF. The CDR3 DNA sequence: TGCGCCAGCAGCAATTTAGGACTAGCGGGAAGGGGGATTATGGGCAATGAGCAGTTCTTC.

This clonotype was seen more than once but under ten times. This chain joins TRBV29-1 and TRBJ2-1, with a possible D match to TRBD2 (6 bases). Trimming took 3 bases from V and 6 from J, leaving 15 bases between them. Looked up from germline, CDR1 is SQVTM and CDR2 is ANQGSEA. There are 14 residues in the CDR3. As DNA, the CDR3 is TGCAGCGTTGAGGGGACTCCGGTAGGCAATGAGCAGTTCTTC. Its protein product is CSVEGTPVGNEQFF.

The rearrangement uses TRBV10-3 and TRBJ1-5, with 7 bases identical to TRBD1. The length of the CDR3 is 14 residues. The ends lost 4 bases at V and 4 bases at J; junction bases unmatched: 4. CDR1 and CDR2 from the germline V gene are ENHRY and SYGVKD. CDR3 DNA sequence: TGTGCCATCAGTGGGGCAGGGGGGAATCAGCCCCAGCATTTT. It translates to CAISGAGGNQPQHF.

In this sample, this clonotype turned up a few times. This rearrangement joins TRBV6-2 or TRBV6-3 to TRBJ1-1; D is possibly TRBD1 (5 bases). The CDR3 covers 12 residues. Deletions cut 0 bases from V and 10 bases from J, with 9 bases between. CDR1 is MNHEY and CDR2 is SVGEGT in the germline V gene. CDR3 loop: CASSYSRGAAFF. The CDR3 DNA sequence: TGTGCCAGCAGTTACTCGAGAGGGGCAGCTTTCTTT.

This clonotype appeared many times. This rearrangement joins TRBV5-6 to TRBJ2-3; D uncertain. V lost 4 bases and J 2 bases, leaving 17 bases between the germline ends. Per the germline V gene, CDR1 is SGHDT and CDR2 is YYEEEE. The CDR3 loop spans 16 amino acids. CDR3 protein: CASSPFDGAATDTQYF. The CDR3 DNA follows: TGTGCCAGCAGCCCCTTCGATGGTGCTGCCACAGATACGCAGTATTTT.

In nucleotides, the CDR3 is TGTGCCACCAGCAGAGTACAGGGTATGAGCTACACCTTC. Protein product: CATSRVQGMSYTF. The chain carries TRBV15 and TRBJ1-2, with a weak D call TRBD1 (6 bases). Germline loops: CDR1 LNHNV, CDR2 YYDKDF (reference sequence). The CDR3 loop spans 13 amino acids. The V gene lost 1 base and the J gene lost 9 bases, with 12 bases spanning the gap.

V gene TRBV5-1 combines with J gene TRBJ1-2; 7 nucleotides line up with TRBD1. This CDR3 has 14 residues. Germline CDR1 is SGHRS and CDR2 is YFSETQ. The V gene end was trimmed by 3 bases and the J gene end by 0 bases; junction bases not matched to a gene: 2. In DNA form, the CDR3 reads TGCGCCAGCAGCTGGGACAGTGCTAACTATGGCTACACCTTC. Amino acid sequence: CASSWDSANYGYTF.